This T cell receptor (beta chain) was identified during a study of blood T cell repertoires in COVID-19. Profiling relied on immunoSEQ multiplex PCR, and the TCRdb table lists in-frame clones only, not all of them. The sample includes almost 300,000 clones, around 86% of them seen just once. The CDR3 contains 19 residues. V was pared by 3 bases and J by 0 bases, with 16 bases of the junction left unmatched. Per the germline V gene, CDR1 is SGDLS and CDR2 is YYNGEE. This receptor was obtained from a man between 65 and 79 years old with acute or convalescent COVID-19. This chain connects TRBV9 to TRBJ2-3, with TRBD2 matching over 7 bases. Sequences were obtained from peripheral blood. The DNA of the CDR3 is TGTGCCAGCAGCGGTTCCCGAGCCGGGGGGACTTCTAGCACAGATACGCAGTATTTT. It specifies CASSGSRAGGTSSTDTQYF.